This TCR beta chain emerged from a study of PD-1 blockade in classical Hodgkin lymphoma. Sequenced by immunoSEQ multiplex PCR; TCRdb stores in-frame clones only, minus some. The sample records approximately 30,000 clones, 72% being singletons. The time point is: cycle 4 day 1 (C4D1), after six to seven weeks of nivolumab. Relapse after autologous stem cell transplantation occurred in every patient, and brentuximab vedotin exposure varied. About this clone: The antigen remains unidentified.

The CDR3 consists of 14 residues. Germline CDR1 reads SQVTM; CDR2 reads ANQGSEA. V lost 6 bases to trimming and J lost 2 bases; unmatched junction nucleotides: 6. Study observations and caveats: Exclusion applied to patients who initiated nivolumab less than 1 year following ASCT.

Material: peripheral blood mononuclear cells (PBMCs), obtained before the fourth cycle of nivolumab. The V and J genes are TRBV29-1 and TRBJ2-1; 8 bases are a match to TRBD2. This clonotype was sampled from a human donor with classical Hodgkin lymphoma. The chain's CDR3 is CSVRGGRTYNEQFF. The CDR3 DNA reads as TGCAGCGTCCGGGGCGGGAGGACCTACAATGAGCAGTTCTTC.